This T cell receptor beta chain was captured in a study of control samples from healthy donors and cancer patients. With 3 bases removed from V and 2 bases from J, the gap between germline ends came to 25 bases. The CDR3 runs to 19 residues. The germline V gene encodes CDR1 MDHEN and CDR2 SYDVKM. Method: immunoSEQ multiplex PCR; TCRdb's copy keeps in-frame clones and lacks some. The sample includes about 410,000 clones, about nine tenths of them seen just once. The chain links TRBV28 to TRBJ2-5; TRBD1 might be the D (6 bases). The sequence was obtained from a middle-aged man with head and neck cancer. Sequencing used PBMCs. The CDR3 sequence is CASSFESFPQGSQQETQYF. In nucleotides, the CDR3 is TGTGCCAGCAGTTTTGAGTCTTTTCCTCAGGGGTCGCAGCAAGAGACCCAGTACTTC.